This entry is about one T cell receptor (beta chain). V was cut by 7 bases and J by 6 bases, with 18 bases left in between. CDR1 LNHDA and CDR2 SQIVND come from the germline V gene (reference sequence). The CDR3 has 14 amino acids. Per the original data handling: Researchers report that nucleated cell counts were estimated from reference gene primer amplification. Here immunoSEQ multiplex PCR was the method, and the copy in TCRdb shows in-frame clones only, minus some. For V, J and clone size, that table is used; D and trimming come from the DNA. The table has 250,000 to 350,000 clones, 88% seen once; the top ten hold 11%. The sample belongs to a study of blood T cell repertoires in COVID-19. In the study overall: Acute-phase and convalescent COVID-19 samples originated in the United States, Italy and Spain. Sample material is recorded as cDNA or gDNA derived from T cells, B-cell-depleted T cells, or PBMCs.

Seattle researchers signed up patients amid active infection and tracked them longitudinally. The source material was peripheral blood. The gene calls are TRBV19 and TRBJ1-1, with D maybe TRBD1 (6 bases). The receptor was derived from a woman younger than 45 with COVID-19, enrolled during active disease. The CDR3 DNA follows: TGTGCCAGTACCGACCTCGGACAGCCGTCTGAAGCTTTCTTT. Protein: CASTDLGQPSEAFF.